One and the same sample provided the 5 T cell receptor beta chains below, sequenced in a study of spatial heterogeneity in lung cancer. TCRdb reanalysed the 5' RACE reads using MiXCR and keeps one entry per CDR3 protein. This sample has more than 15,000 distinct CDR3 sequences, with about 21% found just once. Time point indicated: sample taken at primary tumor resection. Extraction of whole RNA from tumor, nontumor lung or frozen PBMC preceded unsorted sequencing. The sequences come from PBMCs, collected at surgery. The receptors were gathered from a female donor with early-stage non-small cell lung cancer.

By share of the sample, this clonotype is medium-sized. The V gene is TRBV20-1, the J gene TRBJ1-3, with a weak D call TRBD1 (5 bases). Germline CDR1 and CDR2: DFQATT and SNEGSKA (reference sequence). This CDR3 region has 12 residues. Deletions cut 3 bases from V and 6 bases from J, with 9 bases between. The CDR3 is CSASQQENTIYF. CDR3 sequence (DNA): TGCAGTGCTAGCCAACAGGAAAACACCATATATTTT.

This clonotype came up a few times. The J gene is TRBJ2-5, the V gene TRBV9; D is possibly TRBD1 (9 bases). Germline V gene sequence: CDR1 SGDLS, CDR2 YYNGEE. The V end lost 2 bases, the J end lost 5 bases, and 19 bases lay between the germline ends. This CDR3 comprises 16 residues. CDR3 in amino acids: CASSVTGTGTRETQYF. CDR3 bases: TGTGCCAGCAGCGTGACCGGGACAGGGACTAGGGAGACCCAGTACTTC.

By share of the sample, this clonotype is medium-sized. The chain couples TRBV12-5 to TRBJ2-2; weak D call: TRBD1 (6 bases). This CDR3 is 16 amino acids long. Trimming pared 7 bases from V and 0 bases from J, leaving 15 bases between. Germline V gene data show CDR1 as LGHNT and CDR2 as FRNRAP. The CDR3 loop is CASALSRGSNTGELFF. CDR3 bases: TGTGCTAGTGCCCTGAGCAGGGGATCGAACACCGGGGAGCTGTTTTTT.

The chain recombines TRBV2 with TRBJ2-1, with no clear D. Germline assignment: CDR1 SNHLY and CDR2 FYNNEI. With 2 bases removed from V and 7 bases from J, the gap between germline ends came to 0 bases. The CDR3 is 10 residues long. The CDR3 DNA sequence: TGTGCCAGCAGTGAAAATGAGCAGTTCTTC. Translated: CASSENEQFF.

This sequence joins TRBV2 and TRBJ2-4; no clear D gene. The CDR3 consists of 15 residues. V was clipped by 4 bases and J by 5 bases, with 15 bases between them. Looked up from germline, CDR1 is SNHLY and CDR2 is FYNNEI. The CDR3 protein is CASSAPSAAQNIQYF. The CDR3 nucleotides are TGTGCCAGCAGTGCCCCGTCTGCGGCCCAAAACATTCAGTACTTC.